This T cell receptor beta chain was sequenced in a study of T cell repertoires in cytomegalovirus infection. Across the study: Evidence of both CMV infection and a matching HLA type came from public TCR beta signatures. The study, taken as a whole, reports: What dominated the ex vivo response were HLA-C-restricted CMV-specific TCR beta clonotypes.

This CDR3 is 15 amino acids long. Germline V gene lookup returns CDR1 SGHTA and CDR2 FQGNSA. The V and J ends lost 1 base and 3 bases respectively, with 12 bases between them. TCRdb ran MiXCR on the reads and lists one entry per CDR3 protein. This sample has about 300,000 distinct CDR3 sequences, with approximately 8.9% found just once. There are many counts of this clonotype. Its antigen is undetermined. The V call is TRBV7-2, the J call TRBJ1-2, with D perhaps matching TRBD1 (5 bases). Sequencing was done on a sample of PBMCs. The TCR sequence derives from a human donor in good health (CMV status not recorded). Some clones in this sample may be carry-over from other donors' samples. CDR3 DNA sequence: TGTGCCAGCAGCTTAGTAGGCAGGGTGGACTATGGCTACACCTTC. This codes for CASSLVGRVDYGYTF.